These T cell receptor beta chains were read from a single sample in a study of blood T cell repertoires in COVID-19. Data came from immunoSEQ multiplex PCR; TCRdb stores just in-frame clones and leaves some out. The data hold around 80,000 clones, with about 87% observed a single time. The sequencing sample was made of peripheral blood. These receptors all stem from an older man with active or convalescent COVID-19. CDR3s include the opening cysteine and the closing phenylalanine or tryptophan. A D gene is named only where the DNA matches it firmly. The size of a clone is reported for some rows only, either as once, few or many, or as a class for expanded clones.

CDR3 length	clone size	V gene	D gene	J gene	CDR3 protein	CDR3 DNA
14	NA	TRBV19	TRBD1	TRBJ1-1	CASNPLGQGLEAFF	TGTGCCAGTAACCCGTTAGGACAGGGGCTCGAAGCTTTCTTT
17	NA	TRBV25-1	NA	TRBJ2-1	CASSSVPGKGPTIGQFF	TGTGCCAGCAGTTCAGTGCCCGGGAAAGGGCCCACTATCGGGCAGTTCTTC
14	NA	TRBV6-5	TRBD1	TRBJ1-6	CASSRDRGNSPLHF	TGTGCCAGCTCTCGGGACAGGGGAAATTCACCCCTCCACTTT
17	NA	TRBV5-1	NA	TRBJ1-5	CASSLAQGSEEDQPQHF	TGCGCCAGCAGCTTGGCTCAGGGGAGCGAGGAGGATCAGCCCCAGCATTTT
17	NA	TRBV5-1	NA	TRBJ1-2	CASSERIGSGANYGYTF	TGCGCCAGCAGCGAACGGATAGGGTCAGGGGCTAACTATGGCTACACCTTC
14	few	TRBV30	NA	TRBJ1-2	CAWSVRRGMRGYTF	TGTGCCTGGAGTGTACGTAGGGGAATGAGGGGCTACACCTTC
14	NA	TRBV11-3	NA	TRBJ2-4	CASSLVGAAGIQYF	TGTGCCAGCAGCTTAGTTGGGGCGGCCGGCATTCAGTACTTC
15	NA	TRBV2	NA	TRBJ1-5	CASSEQFHSNQPQHF	TGTGCCAGCAGTGAACAGTTCCATAGCAATCAGCCCCAGCATTTT
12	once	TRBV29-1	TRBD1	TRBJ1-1	CSGGQGDTEAFF	TGCAGCGGAGGACAGGGGGACACTGAAGCTTTCTTT
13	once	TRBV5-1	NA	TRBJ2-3	CASTPDTTDTQYF	TGCGCCAGCACCCCCGACACCACAGATACGCAGTATTTT
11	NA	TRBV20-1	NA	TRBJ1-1	CSAAGHREAFF	TGCAGTGCGGCGGGGCACCGTGAAGCTTTCTTT
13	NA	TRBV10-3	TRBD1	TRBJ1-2	CEIQGAISYGYTF	TGTGAAATACAGGGGGCTATCTCCTATGGCTACACCTTC
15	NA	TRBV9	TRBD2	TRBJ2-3	CASREAGGSTDTQYF	TGTGCCAGCAGGGAAGCGGGGGGGAGCACAGATACGCAGTATTTT
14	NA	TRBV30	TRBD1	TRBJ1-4	CAWSPRGLGEKLFF	TGTGCCTGGAGTCCCAGGGGGCTTGGTGAAAAACTGTTTTTT
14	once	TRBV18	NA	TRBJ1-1	CASSLLGQNTEAFF	TGTGCCAGCTCACTACTCGGACAGAACACTGAAGCTTTCTTT
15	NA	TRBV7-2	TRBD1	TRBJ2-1	CASSPQTGVRNEQFF	TGTGCCAGCAGCCCACAGACAGGGGTGCGTAATGAGCAGTTCTTC
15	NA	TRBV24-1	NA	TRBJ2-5	CATRAGQKLGETQYF	TGTGCCACCAGGGCCGGACAGAAACTTGGGGAGACCCAGTACTTC
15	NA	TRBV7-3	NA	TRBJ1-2	CASSEGPGAGYGYTF	TGTGCCAGCAGCGAGGGTCCAGGGGCAGGCTATGGCTACACCTTC
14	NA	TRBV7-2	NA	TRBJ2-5	CASSLPPGQETQYF	TGTGCCAGCAGCTTACCCCCGGGGCAAGAGACCCAGTACTTC
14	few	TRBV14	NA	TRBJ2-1	CASSQDLAMNEQFF	TGTGCCAGCAGCCAAGATCTAGCGATGAATGAGCAGTTCTTC
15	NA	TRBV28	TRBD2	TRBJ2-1	CASSVTTSGANEQFF	TGTGCCAGCAGCGTGACGACTAGCGGTGCGAATGAACAGTTCTTC
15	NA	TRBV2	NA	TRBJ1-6	CASKARDTYNSPLHF	TGTGCCAGCAAGGCCCGGGACACCTATAATTCACCCCTCCACTTT
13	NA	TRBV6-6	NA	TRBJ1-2	CASRDRGTGGYTF	TGTGCCAGCAGGGACCGGGGGACGGGAGGCTACACCTTC
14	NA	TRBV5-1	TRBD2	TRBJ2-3	CASSRTSGRDTQYF	TGCGCCAGCAGTCGAACCAGCGGGAGAGATACGCAGTATTTT
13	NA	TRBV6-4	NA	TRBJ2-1	CASRDFEGSEQFF	TGTGCCAGCAGGGACTTTGAGGGCTCTGAGCAGTTCTTC
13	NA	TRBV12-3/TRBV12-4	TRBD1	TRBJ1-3	CASSTGAGNTIYF	TGTGCCAGCAGTACAGGGGCTGGAAACACCATATATTTT
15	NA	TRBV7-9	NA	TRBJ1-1	CASSHSGRMNTEAFF	TGTGCCAGCAGCCATAGCGGACGGATGAACACTGAAGCTTTCTTT
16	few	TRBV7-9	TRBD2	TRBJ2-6	CASSLGRETGANVLTF	TGTGCCAGCAGCTTAGGGCGGGAGACCGGGGCCAACGTCCTGACTTTC
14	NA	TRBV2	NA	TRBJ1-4	CASSERGGNEKLFF	TGTGCCAGCAGTGAAAGAGGGGGAAATGAAAAACTGTTTTTT
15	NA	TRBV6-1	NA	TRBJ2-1	CASSETRQGTAEQFF	TGTGCCAGCAGTGAGACTAGACAGGGAACGGCTGAGCAGTTCTTC
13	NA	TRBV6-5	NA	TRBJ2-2	CASSRTPHRELFF	TGTGCCAGCAGCCGCACACCGCACCGGGAGCTGTTTTTT
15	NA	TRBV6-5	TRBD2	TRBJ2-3	CASQKRGAPTDTQYF	TGTGCCAGCCAAAAGCGGGGGGCACCCACAGATACGCAGTATTTT
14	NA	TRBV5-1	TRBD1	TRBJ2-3	CASSPQGADDTQYF	TGCGCCAGCAGCCCGCAGGGGGCCGATGATACGCAGTATTTT
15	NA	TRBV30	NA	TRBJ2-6	CAWSGTSSGANVLTF	TGTGCCTGGAGTGGGACAAGCTCTGGGGCCAACGTCCTGACTTTC
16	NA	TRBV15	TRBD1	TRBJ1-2	CATSRDDLTGGNGYTF	TGTGCCACCAGCAGAGATGATTTGACAGGGGGCAATGGCTACACCTTC
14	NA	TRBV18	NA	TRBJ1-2	CASSERPGNYGYTF	TGTGCCAGCTCAGAACGACCGGGTAACTATGGCTACACCTTC
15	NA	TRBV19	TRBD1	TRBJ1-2	CASSTYPGQGHGYTF	TGTGCCAGTAGTACATACCCGGGACAGGGCCATGGCTACACCTTC
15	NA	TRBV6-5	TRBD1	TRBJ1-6	CASSYRGRANSPLHF	TGTGCCAGCAGTTACAGGGGGCGCGCTAATTCACCCCTCCACTTT
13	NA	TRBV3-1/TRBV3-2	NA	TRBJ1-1	CASSQGGGSEAFF	TGTGCCAGCAGCCAGGGGGGTGGGAGTGAAGCTTTCTTT
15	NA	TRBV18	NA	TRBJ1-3	CASSPLRDSGNTIYF	TGTGCCAGCTCACCTCTCAGGGACTCTGGAAACACCATATATTTT
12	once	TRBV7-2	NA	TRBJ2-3	CASSASWDTQYF	TGTGCCAGCAGCGCTAGCTGGGATACGCAGTATTTT
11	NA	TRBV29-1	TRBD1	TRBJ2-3	CSIRGTDTQYF	TGCAGCATCAGGGGGACAGATACGCAGTATTTT
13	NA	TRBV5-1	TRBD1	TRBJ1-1	CASSSQGDTEAFF	TGCGCCAGCAGCTCGCAGGGGGACACTGAAGCTTTCTTT
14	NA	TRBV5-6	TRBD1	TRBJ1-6	CASSKTGQGSPLHF	TGTGCCAGCAGCAAGACAGGGCAAGGTTCACCCCTCCACTTT
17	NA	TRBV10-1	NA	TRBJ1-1	CASRDHLPRGMNTEAFF	TGCGCCAGCAGAGACCACCTACCGAGGGGGATGAACACTGAAGCTTTCTTT
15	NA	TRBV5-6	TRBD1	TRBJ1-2	CASSQPGQGSYGYTF	TGTGCCAGCAGCCAACCGGGACAGGGGAGCTATGGCTACACCTTC
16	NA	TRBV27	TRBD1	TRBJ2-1	CASSPWGDRSNNEQFF	TGTGCCAGCAGCCCCTGGGGGGACAGGTCTAATAATGAGCAGTTCTTC
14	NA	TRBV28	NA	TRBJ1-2	CASSSDSSVEGYTF	TGTGCCAGCAGTTCGGACTCCTCGGTCGAGGGCTACACCTTC
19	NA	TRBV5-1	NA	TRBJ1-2	CASSLGTGTNRRALGGYTF	TGCGCCAGCAGCTTGGGTACCGGGACTAACAGACGGGCCCTCGGTGGCTACACCTTC
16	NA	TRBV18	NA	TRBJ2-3	CASSLIAEGRTDTQYF	TGTGCCAGCTCACTCATCGCGGAGGGCCGCACAGATACGCAGTATTTT
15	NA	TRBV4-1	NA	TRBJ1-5	CASSQFSYSNQPQHF	TGCGCCAGCAGCCAATTCTCCTATAGCAATCAGCCCCAGCATTTT
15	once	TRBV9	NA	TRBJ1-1	CASSVTLGAGTEAFF	TGTGCCAGCAGCGTTACGTTGGGGGCTGGCACTGAAGCTTTCTTT
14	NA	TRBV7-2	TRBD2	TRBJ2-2	CASSDTSGNGELFF	TGTGCCAGCAGCGATACTAGCGGGAACGGGGAGCTGTTTTTT
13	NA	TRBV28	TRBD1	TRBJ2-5	CATAGTGVETQYF	TGTGCTACTGCTGGGACAGGGGTTGAGACCCAGTACTTC
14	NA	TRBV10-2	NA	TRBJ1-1	CASRPLGVNTEAFF	TGCGCCAGCAGACCCTTGGGCGTGAACACTGAAGCTTTCTTT
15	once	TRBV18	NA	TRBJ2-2	CASSPGGAGTGELFF	TGTGCCAGCTCACCTGGGGGCGCAGGGACCGGGGAGCTGTTTTTT
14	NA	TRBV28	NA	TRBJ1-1	CASSRDTANTEAFF	TGTGCCAGCAGCCGGGACACCGCGAACACTGAAGCTTTCTTT
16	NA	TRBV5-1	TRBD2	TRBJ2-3	CASSLPSGVTTDTQYF	TGCGCCAGCAGCTTGCCTAGCGGGGTCACGACAGATACGCAGTATTTT
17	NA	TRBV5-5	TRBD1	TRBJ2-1	CASSSLTGTGGGNEQFF	TGTGCCAGCAGCTCCTTGACCGGGACAGGGGGCGGGAATGAGCAGTTCTTC
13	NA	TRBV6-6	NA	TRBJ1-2	CASSYRTPGGYTF	TGTGCCAGCAGTTACCGGACACCCGGGGGCTACACCTTC